The T cell receptor beta chain described here comes from a study of regulatory T cells in long-lasting Graves disease. Study results and limitations: It was possible that the small sample size reduced accuracy.

Time point indicated: newly diagnosed GD, antithyroid drugs for less than 3 months. RNA extracted from PBMCs served as the sequencing template. The germline CDR1 and CDR2 sequences are SGHTA and FQGNSA. The CDR3 is 16 residues long. V was cut by 1 base and J by 5 bases, with 17 bases left in between. This clonotype was detected ten times or more. Antigen: not known. Through Arm-PCR of CDR3 regions and iRepertoire HTBI primers, TCR beta libraries were built. TCRdb ran MiXCR on the multiplex PCR reads and lists one entry per CDR3 protein. The table records some 250,000 distinct CDR3 sequences, about 17% of them present only once. The same specimen was also included in a second study, on T cells in Graves' hyperthyroidism and ophthalmopathy. Per that paper: HTBI primers were employed in a first-round RT-PCR of the TCR CDR3.

The genes are TRBV7-2 and TRBJ2-5; D uncertain. The TCR comes from a young woman with Graves disease. The source material was peripheral blood mononuclear cells (PBMCs), sampled at new diagnosis, from a patient treated with antithyroid drugs. The CDR3 sequence: CASSLVEGRRAETQYF. CDR3 coding DNA: TGTGCCAGCAGCTTAGTTGAAGGACGTAGGGCCGAGACCCAGTACTTC.